These 14 T cell receptor beta chains were all obtained from the same sample, sequenced in a study of blood T cell repertoires in COVID-19. Clones were sequenced by immunoSEQ multiplex PCR, and TCRdb holds only the in-frame ones, with some missing. Seen here are over 130,000 clones, around 80% observed once, and the top ten hold 1.6%. Sequencing was done on a sample of PBMCs or T cells enriched from blood (not recorded which). Receptors were obtained from a woman under 30 who had been exposed to COVID-19.

This clone was found once. The V and J genes are TRBV5-4 and TRBJ2-5; possibly TRBD1 for D (5 bases). The V and J ends lost 4 bases and 0 bases respectively, with 16 bases between them. The CDR3 has 16 amino acids. In germline, CDR1 is SGHNT, CDR2 YYREEE (reference sequence). The CDR3 DNA reads as TGTGCCAGCAGCGGCCAGGGTTCGGGTCACCAAGAGACCCAGTACTTC. It codes for CASSGQGSGHQETQYF. The whole variable domain, remainder taken from reference TRBV5-4 and TRBJ2-5, is ETGVTQSPTHLIKTRGQQVTLRCSSQSGHNTVSWYQQALGQGPQFIFQYYREEENGRGNFPPRFSGLQFPNYSSELNVNALELDDSALYLCASSGQGSGHQETQYFGPGTRLLVL.

This clone was observed a single time. The chain couples TRBV10-2 to TRBJ1-5; 8 nucleotides match TRBD1. V dropped 6 bases and J dropped 2; count of bases not matched to a gene: 3. Germline V CDR1 and CDR2: WSHSY, SAAADI. This CDR3 is built from 14 residues. The CDR3 spells CASSGQGGNQPQHF. The CDR3 DNA reads as TGCGCCAGCAGCGGACAGGGCGGCAATCAGCCCCAGCATTTT.

The V gene is TRBV18, the J gene TRBJ1-4; D remains unclear. The CDR3 is made up of 14 amino acids. The V gene lost 5 bases and the J gene lost 2 bases, with 9 bases spanning the gap. Germline-derived CDR1 and CDR2 are KGHSH and LQKENI. CDR3: CASSLTGTNEKLFF. In DNA, the CDR3 is TGTGCCAGCTCATTAACCGGGACTAATGAAAAACTGTTTTTT.

CDR3 amino acids: CASSPRTWQGGDEQFF. For the CDR3, the DNA is TGTGCCAGCAGCCCAAGGACGTGGCAGGGTGGGGATGAGCAGTTCTTC. This chain connects TRBV14 to TRBJ2-1, with D possibly being TRBD1 (5 bases). Per germline, CDR1 SGHDN and CDR2 FVKESK. V lost 4 bases and J lost 8, with 21 bases in between. This CDR3 comprises 16 residues. Full variable domain (missing parts from reference TRBV14 and TRBJ2-1): EAGVTQFPSHSVIEKGQTVTLRCDPISGHDNLYWYRRVMGKEIKFLLHFVKESKQDESGMPNNRFLAERTGGTYSTLKVQPAELEDSGVYFCASSPRTWQGGDEQFFGPGTRLTVL.

CDR3 sequence (DNA): TGTGCCAGCAGCTTACCCGGGACTAGCGGCTCTGGGGCCAACGTCCTGACTTTC. This gives the protein CASSLPGTSGSGANVLTF. The chain employs TRBV7-3 and TRBJ2-6; TRBD2 matches 11 bases. Germline lookup yields CDR1 SGHTA and CDR2 FQGTGA. The ends lost 2 bases at V and 0 bases at J; junction bases unmatched: 3. The length of the CDR3 is 18 residues.

This clone was detected only once. This chain connects TRBV5-1 to TRBJ1-4, with unresolved D. The CDR3 spans 14 residues. V shed 7 bases and J shed 6 bases, with 16 bases lying between them. Germline-derived CDR1 and CDR2 are SGHRS and YFSETQ. This CDR3 reads CASGLGGGDEKLFF. The CDR3, as DNA: TGCGCCAGCGGCCTCGGCGGAGGAGATGAAAAACTGTTTTTT. Full variable domain (missing parts from reference TRBV5-1 and TRBJ1-4): KAGVTQTPRYLIKTRGQQVTLSCSPISGHRSVSWYQQTPGQGLQFLFEYFSETQRNKGNFPGRFSGRQFSNSRSEMNVSTLELGDSALYLCASGLGGGDEKLFFGSGTQLSVL.

The V and J genes are TRBV24-1 and TRBJ2-7; D is perhaps TRBD2 (7 bases). Trimming removed 9 bases at V and 6 bases at J, with 38 bases between. Germline lookup yields CDR1 KGHDR and CDR2 SFDVKD. The CDR3 is 20 residues long. The CDR3 DNA reads TGTGCCACCCGAGGGGGGGGCTCGAGGTCGGGTCGCCCTTCTGTCGGCGAGCAGTACTTC. This translates into CATRGGGSRSGRPSVGEQYF.

There are many counts of this clone. The chain has TRBV6-5 and TRBJ2-7, with 13 positions matching TRBD2. V trimming: 6 bases; J trimming: 3 bases; junction bases outside the gene matches: 5. CDR1 is MNHEY and CDR2 is SVGAGI in the germline V gene. The CDR3 covers 15 residues. In DNA, the CDR3 is TGTGCCAGCAGCGCCAGGACTAGCGGGAGCTACGAGCAGTACTTC. It specifies CASSARTSGSYEQYF.

V is TRBV2 and J is TRBJ2-4; 10 positions match TRBD2. The CDR3 is 13 residues long. The V and J ends lost 4 bases and 7 bases, in that order; junction bases with no gene match: 1. Germline V lookup: CDR1 SNHLY, CDR2 FYNNEI. The CDR3 nucleotides read TGTGCCAGCAGTGCACTAGCGGGGAACATTCAGTACTTC. It specifies CASSALAGNIQYF.

This clone was seen a few times. The rearrangement joins TRBV28 to TRBJ1-6, with 8 bases aligning to TRBD1. V was clipped by 1 base and J by 2 bases; unmatched bases: 1. CDR3 length: 16 amino acids. Germline V gene sequence: CDR1 MDHEN, CDR2 SYDVKM. CDR3 loop: CASSLYRGTYNSPLHF. DNA for the CDR3: TGTGCCAGCAGTTTATACAGGGGGACCTATAATTCACCCCTCCACTTT.

The rearrangement uses TRBV19 and TRBJ2-3, with 12 bases fitting TRBD2. The CDR3 length is 14 residues. The germline V gene has CDR1 LNHDA and CDR2 SQIVND (reference sequence). V was pared by 10 bases and J by 2 bases, with 4 bases of the junction left unmatched. CDR3 sequence: CATGLAGFTDTQYF. The CDR3 nucleotides read TGTGCCACCGGACTAGCGGGATTCACAGATACGCAGTATTTT. Full variable domain (missing parts from reference TRBV19 and TRBJ2-3): DGGITQSPKYLFRKEGQNVTLSCEQNLNHDAMYWYRQDPGQGLRLIYYSQIVNDFQKGDIAEGYSVSREKKESFPLTVTSAQKNPTAFYLCATGLAGFTDTQYFGPGTRLTVL.

This rearrangement joins TRBV25-1 to TRBJ1-1; perhaps TRBD1 as D (5 bases). V was cut by 6 bases and J by 4 bases, with 18 bases left in between. Germline V gives CDR1 MGHDK, CDR2 SYGVNS. This CDR3 region has 15 residues. The CDR3 nucleotides are TGTGCCAGCAGAGGTAGCGGGGGGGGAACCACTGAAGCTTTCTTT. It is translated as CASRGSGGGTTEAFF.

The J gene is TRBJ2-7, the V gene TRBV9; D is perhaps TRBD2 (5 bases). V was shortened by 0 bases and J by 0 bases, with 10 bases between the two germline ends. Per the germline V gene, CDR1 is SGDLS and CDR2 is YYNGEE. The CDR3 consists of 15 residues. CDR3 amino acids: CASSVGRGSSYEQYF. The CDR3 coding sequence is TGTGCCAGCAGCGTAGGACGTGGGAGCTCCTACGAGCAGTACTTC.

The chain is built from TRBV7-2 and TRBJ2-3, with 10 bases fitting TRBD2. Per germline, CDR1 SGHTA and CDR2 FQGNSA. The CDR3 extends over 17 amino acids. The V segment lost 5 bases and the J segment 0 bases; nucleotides outside the gene matches: 8. DNA of the CDR3: TGTGCCAGCAGCAGCTATTCGACTAGCGGGAGCACAGATACGCAGTATTTT. Translated: CASSSYSTSGSTDTQYF.